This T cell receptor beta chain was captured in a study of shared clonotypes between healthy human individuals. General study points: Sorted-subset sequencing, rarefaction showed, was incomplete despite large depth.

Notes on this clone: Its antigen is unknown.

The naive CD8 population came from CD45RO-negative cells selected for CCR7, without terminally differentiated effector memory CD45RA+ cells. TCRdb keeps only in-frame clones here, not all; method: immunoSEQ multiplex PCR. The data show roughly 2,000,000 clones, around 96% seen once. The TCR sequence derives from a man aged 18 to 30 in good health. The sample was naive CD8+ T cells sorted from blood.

Here the CDR3 reads CASSSRTGESYGYTF. CDR3 bases: TGCGCCAGCAGCTCGAGGACAGGGGAGAGCTATGGCTACACCTTC. The J gene is TRBJ1-2, the V gene TRBV5-1; 9 bases fit TRBD1. The CDR3 has 15 amino acids. Losses at the gene ends were 3 bases for V and 4 bases for J; bases not matched to a gene: 7. CDR1 and CDR2 (germline): SGHRS, YFSETQ.